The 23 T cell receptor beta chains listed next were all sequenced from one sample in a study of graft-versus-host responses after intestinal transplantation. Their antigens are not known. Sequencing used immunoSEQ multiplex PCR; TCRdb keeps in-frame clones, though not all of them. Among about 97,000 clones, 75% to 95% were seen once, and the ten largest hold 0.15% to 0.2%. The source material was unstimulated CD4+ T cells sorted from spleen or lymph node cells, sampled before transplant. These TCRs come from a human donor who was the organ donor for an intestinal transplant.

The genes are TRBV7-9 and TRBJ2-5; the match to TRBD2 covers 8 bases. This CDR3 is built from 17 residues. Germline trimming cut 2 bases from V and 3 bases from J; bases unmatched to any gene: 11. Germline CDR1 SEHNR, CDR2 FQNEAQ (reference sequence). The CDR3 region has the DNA TGTGCCAGCAGCTTATGGCCTAGCGGGCGAACGAAAGAGACCCAGTACTTC. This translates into CASSLWPSGRTKETQYF.

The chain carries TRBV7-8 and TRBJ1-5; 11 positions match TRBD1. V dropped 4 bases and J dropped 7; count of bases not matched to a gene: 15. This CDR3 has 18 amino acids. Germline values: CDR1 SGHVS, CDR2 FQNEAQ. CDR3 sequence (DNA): TGTGCCAGCAGCTCCCGAACCACAAGGACAGGGGGCCGGCAGCCCCAGCATTTT. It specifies CASSSRTTRTGGRQPQHF.

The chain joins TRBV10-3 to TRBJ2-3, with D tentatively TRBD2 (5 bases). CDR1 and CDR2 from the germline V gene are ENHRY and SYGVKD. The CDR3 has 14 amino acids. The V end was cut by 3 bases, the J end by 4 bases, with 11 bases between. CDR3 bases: TGTGCCATCAGTGATGGGCTAGCCCCAGATACGCAGTATTTT. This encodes CAISDGLAPDTQYF.

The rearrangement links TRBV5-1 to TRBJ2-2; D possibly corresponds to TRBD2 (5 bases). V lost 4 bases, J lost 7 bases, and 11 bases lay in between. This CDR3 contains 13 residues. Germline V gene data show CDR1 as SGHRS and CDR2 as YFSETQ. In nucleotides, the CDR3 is TGCGCCAGCAGCCCATACGGGATCGGGGAGCTGTTTTTT. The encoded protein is CASSPYGIGELFF.

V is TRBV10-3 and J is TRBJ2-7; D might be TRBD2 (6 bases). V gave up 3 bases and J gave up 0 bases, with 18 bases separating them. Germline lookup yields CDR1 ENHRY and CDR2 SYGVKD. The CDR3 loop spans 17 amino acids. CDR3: CAISDRVSGRSSYEQYF. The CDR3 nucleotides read TGTGCCATCAGTGATCGGGTGAGCGGGCGAAGCTCCTACGAGCAGTACTTC.

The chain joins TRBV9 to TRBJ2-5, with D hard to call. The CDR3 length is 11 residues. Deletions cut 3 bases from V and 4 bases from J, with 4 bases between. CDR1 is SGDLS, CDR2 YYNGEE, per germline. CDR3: CASSARETQYF. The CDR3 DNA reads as TGTGCCAGCAGCGCGAGAGAGACCCAGTACTTC.

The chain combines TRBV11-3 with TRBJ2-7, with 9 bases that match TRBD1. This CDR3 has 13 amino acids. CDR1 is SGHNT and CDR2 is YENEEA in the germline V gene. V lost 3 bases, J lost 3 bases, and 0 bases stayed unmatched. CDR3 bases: TGTGCCAGCAGCTTGACAGGGGGCTACGAGCAGTACTTC. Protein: CASSLTGGYEQYF.

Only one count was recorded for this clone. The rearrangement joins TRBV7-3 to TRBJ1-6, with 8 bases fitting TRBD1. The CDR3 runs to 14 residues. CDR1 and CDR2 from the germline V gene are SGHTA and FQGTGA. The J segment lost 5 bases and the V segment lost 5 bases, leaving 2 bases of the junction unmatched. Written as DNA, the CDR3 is TGTGCCAGCAGCCTGACAGGGGATAATTCACCCCTCCACTTT. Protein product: CASSLTGDNSPLHF. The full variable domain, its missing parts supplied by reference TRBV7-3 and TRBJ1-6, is GAGVSQTPSNKVTEKGKYVELRCDPISGHTALYWYRQSLGQGPEFLIYFQGTGAADDSGLPNDRFFAVRPEGSVSTLKIQRTERGDSAVYLCASSLTGDNSPLHFGNGTRLTVT.

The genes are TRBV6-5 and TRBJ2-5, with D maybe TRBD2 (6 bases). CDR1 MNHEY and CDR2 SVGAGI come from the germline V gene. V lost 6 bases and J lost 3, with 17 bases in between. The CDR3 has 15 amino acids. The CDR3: CASRTLRGGEETQYF. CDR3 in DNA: TGTGCCAGCAGAACCCTTAGGGGAGGCGAAGAGACCCAGTACTTC.

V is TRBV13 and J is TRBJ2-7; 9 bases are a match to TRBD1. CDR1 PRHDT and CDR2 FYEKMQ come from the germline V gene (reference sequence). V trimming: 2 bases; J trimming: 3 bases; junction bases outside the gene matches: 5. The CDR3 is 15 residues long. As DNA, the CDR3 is TGTGCCAGCAGCTTAAATGGGGACAGGGTCTACGAGCAGTACTTC. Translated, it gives CASSLNGDRVYEQYF. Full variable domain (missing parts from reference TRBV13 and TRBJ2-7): AAGVIQSPRHLIKEKRETATLKCYPIPRHDTVYWYQQGPGQDPQFLISFYEKMQSDKGSIPDRFSAQQFSDYHSELNMSSLELGDSALYFCASSLNGDRVYEQYFGPGTRLTVT.

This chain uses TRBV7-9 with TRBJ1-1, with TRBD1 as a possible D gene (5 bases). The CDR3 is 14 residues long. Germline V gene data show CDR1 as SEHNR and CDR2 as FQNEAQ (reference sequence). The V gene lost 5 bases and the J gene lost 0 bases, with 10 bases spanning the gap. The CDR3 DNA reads TGTGCCAGCAGCCACGGACAAGTGAACACTGAAGCTTTCTTT. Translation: CASSHGQVNTEAFF.

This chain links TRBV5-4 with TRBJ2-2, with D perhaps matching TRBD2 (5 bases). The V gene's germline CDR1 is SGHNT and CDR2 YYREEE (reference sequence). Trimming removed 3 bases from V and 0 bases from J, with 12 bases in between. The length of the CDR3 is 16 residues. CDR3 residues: CASSSDLNSNTGELFF. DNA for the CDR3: TGTGCCAGCAGCTCGGACTTAAATTCGAACACCGGGGAGCTGTTTTTT. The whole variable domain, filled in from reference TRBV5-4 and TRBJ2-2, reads ETGVTQSPTHLIKTRGQQVTLRCSSQSGHNTVSWYQQALGQGPQFIFQYYREEENGRGNFPPRFSGLQFPNYSSELNVNALELDDSALYLCASSSDLNSNTGELFFGEGSRLTVL.

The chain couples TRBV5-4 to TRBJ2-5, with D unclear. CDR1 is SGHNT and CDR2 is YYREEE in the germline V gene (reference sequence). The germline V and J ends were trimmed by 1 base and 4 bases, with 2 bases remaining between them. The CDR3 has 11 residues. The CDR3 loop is CASSLLETQYF. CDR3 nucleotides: TGTGCCAGCAGCTTGCTAGAGACCCAGTACTTC.

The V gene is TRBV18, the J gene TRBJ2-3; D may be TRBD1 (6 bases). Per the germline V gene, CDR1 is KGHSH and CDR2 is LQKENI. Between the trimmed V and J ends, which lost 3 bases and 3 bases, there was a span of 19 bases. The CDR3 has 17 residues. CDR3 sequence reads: CASSPFSLRRGTDTQYF. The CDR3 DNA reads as TGTGCCAGCTCACCTTTTTCTTTACGCAGGGGAACAGATACGCAGTATTTT.

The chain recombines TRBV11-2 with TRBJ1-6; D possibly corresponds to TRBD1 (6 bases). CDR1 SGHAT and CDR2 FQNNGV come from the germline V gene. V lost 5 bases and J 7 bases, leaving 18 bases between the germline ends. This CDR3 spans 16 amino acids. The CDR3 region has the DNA TGTGCCAGCAGCCTCCTCCCGGGGACATGGAATTCACCCCTCCACTTT. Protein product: CASSLLPGTWNSPLHF.

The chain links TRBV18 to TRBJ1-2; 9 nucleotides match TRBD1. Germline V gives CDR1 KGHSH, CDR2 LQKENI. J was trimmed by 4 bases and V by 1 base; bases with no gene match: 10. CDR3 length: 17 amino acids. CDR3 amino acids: CASSPLEGQGPSYGYTF. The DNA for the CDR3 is TGTGCCAGCTCACCACTTGAAGGACAGGGGCCATCCTATGGCTACACCTTC.

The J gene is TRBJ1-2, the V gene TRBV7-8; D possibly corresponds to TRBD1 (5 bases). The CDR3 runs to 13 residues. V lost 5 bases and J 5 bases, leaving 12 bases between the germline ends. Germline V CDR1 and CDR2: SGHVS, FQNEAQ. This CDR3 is CASSRDFRYGYTF. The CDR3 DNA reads TGTGCCAGCAGCCGGGACTTCCGGTATGGCTACACCTTC.

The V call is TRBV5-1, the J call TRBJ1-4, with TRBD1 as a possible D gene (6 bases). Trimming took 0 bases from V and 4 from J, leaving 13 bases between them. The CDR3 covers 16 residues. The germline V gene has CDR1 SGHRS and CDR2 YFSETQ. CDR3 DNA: TGCGCCAGCAGCTTGGGGTGGGGGCTCAATAATGAAAAACTGTTTTTT. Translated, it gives CASSLGWGLNNEKLFF. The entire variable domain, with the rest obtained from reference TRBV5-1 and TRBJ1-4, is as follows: KAGVTQTPRYLIKTRGQQVTLSCSPISGHRSVSWYQQTPGQGLQFLFEYFSETQRNKGNFPGRFSGRQFSNSRSEMNVSTLELGDSALYLCASSLGWGLNNEKLFFGSGTQLSVL.

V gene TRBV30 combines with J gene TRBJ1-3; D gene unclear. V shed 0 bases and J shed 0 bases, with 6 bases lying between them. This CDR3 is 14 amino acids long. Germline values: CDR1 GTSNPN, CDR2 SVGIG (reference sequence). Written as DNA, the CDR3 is TGTGCCTGGAGTGTACGTAGCTCTGGAAACACCATATATTTT. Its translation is CAWSVRSSGNTIYF.

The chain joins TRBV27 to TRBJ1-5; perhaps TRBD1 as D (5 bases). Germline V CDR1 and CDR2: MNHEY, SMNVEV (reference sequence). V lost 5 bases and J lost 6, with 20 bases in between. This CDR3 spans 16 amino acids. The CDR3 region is CASSTRSGRGGQPQHF. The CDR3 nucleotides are TGTGCCAGCAGTACCCGATCGGGAAGGGGAGGTCAGCCCCAGCATTTT.

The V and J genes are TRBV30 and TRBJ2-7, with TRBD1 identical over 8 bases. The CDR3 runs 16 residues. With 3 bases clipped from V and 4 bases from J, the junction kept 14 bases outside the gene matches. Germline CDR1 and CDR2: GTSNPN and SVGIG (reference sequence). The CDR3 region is CAWRRATQGAYYEQYF. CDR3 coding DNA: TGTGCCTGGAGAAGAGCCACCCAGGGGGCCTATTACGAGCAGTACTTC.

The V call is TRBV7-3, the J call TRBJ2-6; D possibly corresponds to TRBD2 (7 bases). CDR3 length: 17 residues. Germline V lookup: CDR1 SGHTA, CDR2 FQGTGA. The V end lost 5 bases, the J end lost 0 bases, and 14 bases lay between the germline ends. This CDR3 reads CASSGGALSSGANVLTF. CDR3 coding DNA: TGTGCCAGCAGCGGGGGGGCACTGAGCTCTGGGGCCAACGTCCTGACTTTC. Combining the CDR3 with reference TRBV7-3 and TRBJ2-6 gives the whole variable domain GAGVSQTPSNKVTEKGKYVELRCDPISGHTALYWYRQSLGQGPEFLIYFQGTGAADDSGLPNDRFFAVRPEGSVSTLKIQRTERGDSAVYLCASSGGALSSGANVLTFGAGSRLTVL.

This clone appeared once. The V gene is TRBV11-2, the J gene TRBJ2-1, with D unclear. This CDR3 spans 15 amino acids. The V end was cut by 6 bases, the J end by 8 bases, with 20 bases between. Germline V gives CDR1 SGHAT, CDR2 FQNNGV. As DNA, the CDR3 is TGTGCCAGCAGGTCCGTTAGCCGTAGGAGTTATGAGCAGTTCTTC. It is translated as CASRSVSRRSYEQFF.